The rows below give T cell receptor beta chains drawn from one sample of a study of T cell responses to AZD1222 COVID-19 vaccine. Clones were sequenced by immunoSEQ multiplex PCR, and TCRdb holds only the in-frame ones, with some missing. The repertoire holds about 210,000 clones, with around 92% as singletons. The specimen was peripheral blood, collected on day 0 of AZD1222 vaccination. The receptors come from an adult in good health. Each CDR3 is given without its conserved first and last residue. Each record gives: clone size, V gene, CDR3 protein. Clone size is stated in some rows and not others, as once, few, many or a class when expanded.

. | TRBV11-3 | ASSGSGGMFNEQF
. | TRBV18 | ASSPPGQGRNEKLF
. | TRBV10-3 | ATQELEPYEQY
few | TRBV25-1 | ASSGTGTGELF
. | TRBV3-1/TRBV3-2 | ASSHGRGGNEQF
. | TRBV5-1 | ASSLQGNIQY
. | TRBV29-1 | SVSLDGSSGNTIY
. | TRBV29-1 | SVDEGLASDTQY
. | TRBV7-9 | ASSRFGTRDNSPLH
. | TRBV9 | ASSVAEIPTEAF
. | TRBV20-1 | SASHAYSNQPQH
. | TRBV3-1/TRBV3-2 | ASSQVMVSGGELF
. | TRBV18 | ASSPGRSSYNEQF
. | TRBV15 | ATSRTGGANLDGYT
. | TRBV6-5 | ASSLTGNYGYT
. | TRBV6-2/TRBV6-3 | ASSLRSSSGNTIY
once | TRBV6-2/TRBV6-3 | ASSRGETPTYNEQF
few | TRBV25-1 | ASSAGDRAAQPQH
. | TRBV5-1 | ASSLKGLAGTFRELF
. | TRBV7-2 | ASRLKVGLAGELF
. | TRBV6-5 | ASLGITDTQY
. | TRBV9 | ASSARQGLYGYT
. | TRBV7-3 | ASSLMGAGNYGYT
. | TRBV2 | ASSELGGRSGYT
. | TRBV7-2 | ASSFGTNSNQPQH
. | TRBV5-1 | ASSPPGHSSVNTEAF
. | TRBV5-1 | ASSRAGQGAGNTIY
. | TRBV7-9 | ASSLASLAEGGETQY
. | TRBV5-1 | ASSHGQNSPLH
. | TRBV18 | ASSGLGNTNEKLF
once | TRBV27 | ASSPWTGNQPQH
. | TRBV28 | AGRGTGGQGEQF
. | TRBV7-9 | ASSRLAVYEQY
. | TRBV3-1/TRBV3-2 | ASTPPYPTEAF
. | TRBV18 | ASSPTGGYEQY
. | TRBV10-3 | ATTGQGGAGNTIY
. | TRBV6-5 | ASRGSGTDTQY